This T cell receptor (beta chain) is drawn from a study of cytomegalovirus exposure and HLA in healthy donors. Findings and limits, study-wide: Versus the approximately 700-donor mean, an Asian-associated ancestry cluster reportedly showed fewer N-insertions in a later analysis. Earlier analysis yielded a pattern in which most TCR beta V segments were productive about 90% or about 30% of the time.

In germline, CDR1 is MNHNS, CDR2 SASEGT. V lost 5 bases to trimming and J lost 7 bases; unmatched junction nucleotides: 7. The CDR3 extends over 15 amino acids. 60 Vbeta and 13 Jbeta primers were used in PCR. Some clones are missing from TCRdb's copy, which holds only in-frame ones; the method was immunoSEQ multiplex PCR. The sample holds approximately 150,000 clones, roughly 80% seen once. In regard to this clone: Its antigen is still unknown.

This sequence originates from a young man in good health and CMV-seropositive. The chain carries TRBV6-1 and TRBJ1-6; 8 bases agree with TRBD1. Material: PBMCs. The CDR3 DNA sequence: TGTGCCAGCAGTCCCCGGCAGGGGGCCAATTCACCCCTCCACTTT. Its protein product is CASSPRQGANSPLHF.